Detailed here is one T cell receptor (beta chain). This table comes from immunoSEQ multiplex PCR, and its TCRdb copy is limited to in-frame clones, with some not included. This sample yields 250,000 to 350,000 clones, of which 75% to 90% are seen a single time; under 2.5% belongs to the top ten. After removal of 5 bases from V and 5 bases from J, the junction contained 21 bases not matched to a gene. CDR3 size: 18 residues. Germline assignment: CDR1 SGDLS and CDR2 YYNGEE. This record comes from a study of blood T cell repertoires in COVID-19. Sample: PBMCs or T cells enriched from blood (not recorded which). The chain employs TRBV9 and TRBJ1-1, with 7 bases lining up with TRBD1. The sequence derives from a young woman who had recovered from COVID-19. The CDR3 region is CASRGRCQLRRGTTEAFF. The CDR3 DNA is TGTGCCAGCAGGGGGAGATGTCAGTTACGCAGGGGGACGACTGAAGCTTTCTTT.